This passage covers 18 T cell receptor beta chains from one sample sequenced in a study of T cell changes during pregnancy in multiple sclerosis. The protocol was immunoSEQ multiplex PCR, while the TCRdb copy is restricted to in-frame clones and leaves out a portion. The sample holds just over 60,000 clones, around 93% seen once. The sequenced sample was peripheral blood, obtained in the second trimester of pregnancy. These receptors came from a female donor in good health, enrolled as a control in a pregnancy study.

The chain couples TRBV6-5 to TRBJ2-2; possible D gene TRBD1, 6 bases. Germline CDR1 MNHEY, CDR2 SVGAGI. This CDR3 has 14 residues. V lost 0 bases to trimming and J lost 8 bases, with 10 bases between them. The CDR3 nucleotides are TGTGCCAGCAGTTACTCGAGCGGACAGGGGGAGCTGTTTTTT. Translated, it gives CASSYSSGQGELFF.

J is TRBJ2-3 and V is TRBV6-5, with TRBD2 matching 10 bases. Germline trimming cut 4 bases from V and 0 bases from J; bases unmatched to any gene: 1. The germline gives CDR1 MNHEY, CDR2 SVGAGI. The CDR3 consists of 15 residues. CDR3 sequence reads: CASSSLAGSTDTQYF. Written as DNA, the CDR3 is TGTGCCAGCAGTTCACTAGCGGGAAGCACAGATACGCAGTATTTT.

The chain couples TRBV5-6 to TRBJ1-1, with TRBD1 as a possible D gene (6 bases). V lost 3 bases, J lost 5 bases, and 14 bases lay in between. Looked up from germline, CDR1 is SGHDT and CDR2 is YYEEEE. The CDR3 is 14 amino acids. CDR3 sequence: CASSYTQGRTEAFF. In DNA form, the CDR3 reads TGTGCCAGCAGCTATACACAGGGAAGGACTGAAGCTTTCTTT.

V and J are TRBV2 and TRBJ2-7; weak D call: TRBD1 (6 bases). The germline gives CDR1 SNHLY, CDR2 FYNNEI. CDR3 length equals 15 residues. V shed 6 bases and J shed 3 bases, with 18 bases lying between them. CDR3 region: CASRNPDRPLYEQYF. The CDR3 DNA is TGTGCCAGCAGAAACCCCGACAGGCCCCTCTACGAGCAGTACTTC.

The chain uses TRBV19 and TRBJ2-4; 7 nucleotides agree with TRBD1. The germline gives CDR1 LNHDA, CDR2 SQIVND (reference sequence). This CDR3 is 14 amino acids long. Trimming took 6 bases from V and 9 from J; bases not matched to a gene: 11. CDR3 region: CASSPPDRAVIQYF. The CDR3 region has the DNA TGTGCCAGTAGCCCCCCAGACAGGGCAGTCATTCAGTACTTC.

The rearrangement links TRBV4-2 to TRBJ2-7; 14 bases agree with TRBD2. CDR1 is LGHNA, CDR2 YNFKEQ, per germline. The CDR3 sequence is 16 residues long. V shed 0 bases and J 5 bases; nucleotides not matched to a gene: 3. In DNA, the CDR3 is TGTGCCAGCAGCCAAGATTTGACTAGCGGGGGGGACGAGCAGTACTTC. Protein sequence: CASSQDLTSGGDEQYF.

This CDR3 reads CASSGLAEETQYF. CDR3 nucleotides: TGTGCCAGTTCGGGACTAGCAGAAGAGACCCAGTACTTC. This rearrangement joins TRBV2 to TRBJ2-5; 9 positions match TRBD2. V lost 9 bases, J lost 3 bases, and 5 bases stayed unmatched. CDR3 length: 13 residues. The germline CDR1 and CDR2 sequences are SNHLY and FYNNEI.

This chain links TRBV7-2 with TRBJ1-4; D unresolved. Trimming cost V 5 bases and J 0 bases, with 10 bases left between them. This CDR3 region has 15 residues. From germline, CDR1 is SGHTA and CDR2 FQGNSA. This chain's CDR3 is CASSAYDATNEKLFF. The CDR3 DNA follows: TGTGCCAGCAGCGCCTACGATGCAACTAATGAAAAACTGTTTTTT.

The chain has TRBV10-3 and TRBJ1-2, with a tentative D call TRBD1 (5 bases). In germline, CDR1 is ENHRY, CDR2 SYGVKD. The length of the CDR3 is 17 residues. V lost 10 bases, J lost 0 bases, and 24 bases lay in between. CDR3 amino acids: CATLGAGGTNSNYGYTF. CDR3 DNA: TGTGCCACCCTAGGGGCTGGAGGGACGAACTCTAACTATGGCTACACCTTC.

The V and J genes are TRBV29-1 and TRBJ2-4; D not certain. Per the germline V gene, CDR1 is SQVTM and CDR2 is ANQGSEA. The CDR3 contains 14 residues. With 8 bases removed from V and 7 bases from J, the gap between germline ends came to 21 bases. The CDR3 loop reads CSPLPPGSKNIQYF. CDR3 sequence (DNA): TGCAGCCCCTTACCCCCCGGGTCAAAGAACATTCAGTACTTC.

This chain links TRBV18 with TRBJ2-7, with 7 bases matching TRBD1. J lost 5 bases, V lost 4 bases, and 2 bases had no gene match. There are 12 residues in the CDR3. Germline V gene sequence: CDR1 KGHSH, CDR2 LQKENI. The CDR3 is CASSRDRDEQYF. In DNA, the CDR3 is TGTGCCAGCTCACGCGACAGGGACGAGCAGTACTTC.

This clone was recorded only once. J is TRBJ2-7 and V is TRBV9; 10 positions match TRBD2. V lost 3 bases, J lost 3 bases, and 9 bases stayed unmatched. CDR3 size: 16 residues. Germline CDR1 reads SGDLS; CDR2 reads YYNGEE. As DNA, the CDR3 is TGTGCCAGCAGCGAGTCGTCTAGCGGGAGTATCTACGAGCAGTACTTC. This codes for CASSESSSGSIYEQYF.

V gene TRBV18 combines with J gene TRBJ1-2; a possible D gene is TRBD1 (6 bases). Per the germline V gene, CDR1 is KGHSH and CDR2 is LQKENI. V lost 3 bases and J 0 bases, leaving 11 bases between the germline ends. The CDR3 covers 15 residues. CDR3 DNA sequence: TGTGCCAGCTCACCTTCGACAGGTTCTAACTATGGCTACACCTTC. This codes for CASSPSTGSNYGYTF.

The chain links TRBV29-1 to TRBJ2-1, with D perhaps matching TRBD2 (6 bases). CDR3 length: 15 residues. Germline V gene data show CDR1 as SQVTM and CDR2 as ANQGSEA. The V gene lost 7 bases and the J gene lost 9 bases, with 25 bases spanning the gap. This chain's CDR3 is CSALPRMGGSGEQFF. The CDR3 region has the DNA TGCAGCGCACTGCCCCGGATGGGGGGAAGTGGTGAGCAGTTCTTC.

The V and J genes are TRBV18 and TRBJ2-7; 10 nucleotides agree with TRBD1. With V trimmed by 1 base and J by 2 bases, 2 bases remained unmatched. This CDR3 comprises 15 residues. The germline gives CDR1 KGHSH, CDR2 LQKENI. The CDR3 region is CASSPRGQGAYEQYF. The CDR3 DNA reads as TGTGCCAGCTCACCACGAGGACAGGGGGCCTACGAGCAGTACTTC.

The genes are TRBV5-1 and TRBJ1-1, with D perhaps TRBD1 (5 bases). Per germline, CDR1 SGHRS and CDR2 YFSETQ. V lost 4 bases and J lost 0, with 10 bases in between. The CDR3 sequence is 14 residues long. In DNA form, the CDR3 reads TGCGCCAGCAGCCAGACGGGGGTGAACACTGAAGCTTTCTTT. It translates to CASSQTGVNTEAFF.

The CDR3 DNA reads as TGTGCCAGCAGTTCAGTAGCGGGAGAGGCCGAGCAGTACTTC. It specifies CASSSVAGEAEQYF. The V call is TRBV13, the J call TRBJ2-7; 9 positions match TRBD2. Trimming at V came to 6 bases and at J to 6 bases, leaving 9 bases not matched to a gene. CDR1 is PRHDT and CDR2 is FYEKMQ in the germline V gene (reference sequence). This CDR3 is built from 14 residues.

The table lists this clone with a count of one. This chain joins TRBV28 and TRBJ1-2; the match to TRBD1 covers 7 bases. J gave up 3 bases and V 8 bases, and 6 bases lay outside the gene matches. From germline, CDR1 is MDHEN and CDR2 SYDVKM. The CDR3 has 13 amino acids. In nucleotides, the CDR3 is TGTGCCAGCGGGACAGCCCCTGACTATGGCTACACCTTC. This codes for CASGTAPDYGYTF.